The sequence of this T cell receptor beta chain was determined in a study of T cell changes during pregnancy in multiple sclerosis (dated by TCRdb to between 2018 and 2020). For the study in its entirety: The study examined how the T cell repertoire changed over the course of pregnancy in women with multiple sclerosis.

Regarding this clone: The antigen it recognizes is unknown. No much larger clonotype is one base removed from it; base qualities were not supplied.

The protocol used for the library was the immunoSEQ multiplex PCR assay. In its TCRdb copy, this immuneACCESS table keeps in-frame sequences only and misses some clones. Where compared with another copy, unresolved V genes explain less than half of these, and the others have no known cause. The sample records 100,000 or so clones, approximately 94% of which are singletons. The leading ten clones occupy less than 2.5% of the sample. According to the germline V gene, CDR1 reads LGHNA and CDR2 reads YNFKEQ. At the junction V is shortened by 0 bases and J by 7 bases, with 15 bases in between. The CDR3 starts with the cysteine, ends with the phenylalanine, and has 16 residues. The entry retains the CDR3 DNA only, 48 bases that are in frame from base 1.

In this chain, TRBV4-2 is recombined with TRBJ1-4; the best D guess is TRBD1, with 5 bases matching. This clonotype was sampled from a female donor with multiple sclerosis, enrolled in a pregnancy study. This material consisted of peripheral blood, taken in the third trimester of pregnancy. The base sequence is TGTGCCAGCAGCCAAGAGGGGCTCGGGAGTGGTGAAAAACTGTTTTTT. Protein translation: CASSQEGLGSGEKLFF.